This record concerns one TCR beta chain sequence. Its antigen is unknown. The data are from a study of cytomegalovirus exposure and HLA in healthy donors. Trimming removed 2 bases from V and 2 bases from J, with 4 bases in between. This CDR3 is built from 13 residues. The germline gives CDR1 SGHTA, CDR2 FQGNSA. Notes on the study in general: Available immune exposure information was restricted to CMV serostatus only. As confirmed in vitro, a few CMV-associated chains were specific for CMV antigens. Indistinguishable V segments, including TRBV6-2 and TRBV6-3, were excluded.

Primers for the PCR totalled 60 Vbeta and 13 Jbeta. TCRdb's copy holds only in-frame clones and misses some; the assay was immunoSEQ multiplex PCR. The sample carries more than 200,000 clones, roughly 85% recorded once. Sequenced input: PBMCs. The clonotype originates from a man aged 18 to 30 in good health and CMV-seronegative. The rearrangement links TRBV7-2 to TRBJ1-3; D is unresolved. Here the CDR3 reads CASSLLTGNTIYF. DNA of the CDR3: TGTGCCAGCAGCTTATTAACTGGAAACACCATATATTTT.